This TCR beta chain was recovered during a study of cytomegalovirus exposure and HLA in healthy donors. At the level of the study: Genetic ancestry analysis placed more than 80% of the 300 to 500 donors that were genotyped in the Caucasian-associated cluster.

PCR was performed using 60 Vbeta and 13 Jbeta primers. Sequenced by immunoSEQ multiplex PCR; TCRdb stores in-frame clones only, minus some. The table has some 180,000 clones, 70% to 85% seen once. Whereas donors were nominally healthy upon sampling, unrecorded immune exposures were probable. Findings and caveats of the study: In a later analysis, parvovirus B19, influenza, CMV and Epstein-Barr virus appeared linked to several top co-occurrence clusters.

Notes on this clone: What it binds is not known.

V shed 7 bases and J 0 bases; nucleotides not matched to a gene: 6. This CDR3 comprises 16 residues. CDR1 MGHDK and CDR2 SYGVNS come from the germline V gene. V usage is TRBV25-1 and J usage is TRBJ2-2; TRBD1 agrees at 9 bases. This receptor was taken from a man in his forties or fifties in good health and CMV-seropositive. The sample consisted of PBMCs. CDR3 in DNA: TGTGCCAGCATCCCCGGGACAGGGACGAACACCGGGGAGCTGTTTTTT. This gives the protein CASIPGTGTNTGELFF.